These T cell receptor beta chains were read from a single sample in a study of T cells in Graves' hyperthyroidism and ophthalmopathy. A single record per CDR3 protein comes from TCRdb applying MiXCR to the multiplex PCR reads. The sample has around 500,000 distinct CDR3 sequences, 12% to 15% seen once; the top ten hold around 14%. The sequencing input was blood. These receptor sequences come from a woman between 40 and 50 years old with Graves' hyperthyroidism. CDR3s include the opening cysteine and the closing phenylalanine or tryptophan. D genes are given only for firm matches. A clone size is listed for some rows: how often the clone was seen (once, few, many), or a class if it is expanded.

V gene: TRBV5-6; D gene: NA; J gene: TRBJ2-5; clone size: NA; CDR3 length: 13; CDR3 DNA: TGTGCCAGCAGCCCGGGTGGACCCTTGCCCCAGTACTTC; CDR3 protein: CASSPGGPLPQYF
V gene: TRBV2; D gene: NA; J gene: TRBJ2-7; clone size: many; CDR3 length: 14; CDR3 DNA: TGTGCCAGCAGTGGGGACGCACCCCTAGATGAGCAGTACTTC; CDR3 protein: CASSGDAPLDEQYF
V gene: TRBV6-5; D gene: TRBD2; J gene: TRBJ2-2; clone size: NA; CDR3 length: 18; CDR3 DNA: TGTGCCAGCAGTTACCGACTAGCGGGAGGGCCAGTCACCGGGGAGCTGTTTTTT; CDR3 protein: CASSYRLAGGPVTGELFF
V gene: TRBV9; D gene: TRBD2; J gene: TRBJ2-3; clone size: few; CDR3 length: 15; CDR3 DNA: TGTGCCAGCAGCGTTCGGGAGGGCCTTGTAGATACGCAGTATTTT; CDR3 protein: CASSVREGLVDTQYF
V gene: TRBV7-9; D gene: NA; J gene: TRBJ1-1; clone size: many; CDR3 length: 13; CDR3 DNA: TGTGCCAGCAGTTCCTACGAGGGGACTGAAGCTTTCTTT; CDR3 protein: CASSSYEGTEAFF
V gene: TRBV11-1; D gene: TRBD1; J gene: TRBJ2-7; clone size: few; CDR3 length: 17; CDR3 DNA: TGTGCCAGCAGCCTAGGGGACGGACAGGGAAATACCTACGAGCAGTACTTC; CDR3 protein: CASSLGDGQGNTYEQYF
V gene: TRBV5-6; D gene: NA; J gene: TRBJ2-5; clone size: many; CDR3 length: 12; CDR3 DNA: TGTGCCAGTGGACAGTTGATGGAGACCCAGTACTTC; CDR3 protein: CASGQLMETQYF
V gene: TRBV29-1; D gene: NA; J gene: TRBJ2-7; clone size: few; CDR3 length: 11; CDR3 DNA: TGCAGCGGGATTACAACCTACGAGCAGTACTTC; CDR3 protein: CSGITTYEQYF
V gene: TRBV27; D gene: NA; J gene: TRBJ2-1; clone size: few; CDR3 length: 13; CDR3 DNA: TGTGCCAGCAGTTTAAACAGACACAATGAGCAGTTCTTC; CDR3 protein: CASSLNRHNEQFF
V gene: TRBV7-3; D gene: TRBD1; J gene: TRBJ2-3; clone size: many; CDR3 length: 16; CDR3 DNA: TGTGCCAGCAGCAAAAGCCGGGACAGGGGAACAGATACGCAGTATTTT; CDR3 protein: CASSKSRDRGTDTQYF
V gene: TRBV11-1; D gene: TRBD1; J gene: TRBJ2-5; clone size: many; CDR3 length: 14; CDR3 DNA: TGTGCCAGCAGGAGGGACAGGGGATCAGAGACCCAGTACTTC; CDR3 protein: CASRRDRGSETQYF
V gene: TRBV7-9; D gene: TRBD2; J gene: TRBJ2-2; clone size: many; CDR3 length: 15; CDR3 DNA: TGTGCCAGCAGCCTGCTAGCGGGAGGGCCCGGGGAGCTGTTTTTT; CDR3 protein: CASSLLAGGPGELFF
V gene: TRBV3-1; D gene: TRBD1; J gene: TRBJ1-4; clone size: many; CDR3 length: 14; CDR3 DNA: TGTGCCAGCAGCGGGACAGGGGGCGATGAAAAACTGTTTTTT; CDR3 protein: CASSGTGGDEKLFF
V gene: TRBV20-1; D gene: NA; J gene: TRBJ2-1; clone size: many; CDR3 length: 14; CDR3 DNA: TGCAGTGCTAGTGGGGTGAGCTCCTACAATGAGCAGTTCTTC; CDR3 protein: CSASGVSSYNEQFF
V gene: TRBV9; D gene: NA; J gene: TRBJ1-3; clone size: few; CDR3 length: 17; CDR3 DNA: TGTGCCAGCAGCGTAGCCCCCGGGGCACTATCTGGAAACACCATATATTTT; CDR3 protein: CASSVAPGALSGNTIYF
V gene: TRBV19; D gene: TRBD1; J gene: TRBJ1-2; clone size: few; CDR3 length: 16; CDR3 DNA: TGTGCCAGTACCGAGGCGCGGGACAGGGGAGCCTATGGCTACACCTTC; CDR3 protein: CASTEARDRGAYGYTF
V gene: TRBV6-5; D gene: NA; J gene: TRBJ1-2; clone size: few; CDR3 length: 13; CDR3 DNA: TGTGCCAGCAGTTACAGCGGGGGGCGCGACTACACCTTC; CDR3 protein: CASSYSGGRDYTF
V gene: TRBV2; D gene: NA; J gene: TRBJ2-1; clone size: many; CDR3 length: 13; CDR3 DNA: TGTGCCAGCAGAAGGGACACCGGGCCAGAGCAGTTCTTC; CDR3 protein: CASRRDTGPEQFF
V gene: TRBV7-9; D gene: NA; J gene: TRBJ1-1; clone size: NA; CDR3 length: 13; CDR3 DNA: TGTGCCAGCAGCGGACCGACGGGCACTGAAGCTTTCTTT; CDR3 protein: CASSGPTGTEAFF
V gene: TRBV28; D gene: NA; J gene: TRBJ1-5; clone size: NA; CDR3 length: 13; CDR3 DNA: TGTGCCAGCAGTTCGGGGGGTAGCACGCCCCAGCATTTT; CDR3 protein: CASSSGGSTPQHF
V gene: TRBV18; D gene: TRBD2; J gene: TRBJ2-1; clone size: NA; CDR3 length: 17; CDR3 DNA: TGTGCCAGCTCAGCAACAGGGCCCCTAGCGGGAGGCAATGAGCAGTTCTTC; CDR3 protein: CASSATGPLAGGNEQFF
V gene: TRBV19; D gene: NA; J gene: TRBJ2-2; clone size: NA; CDR3 length: 15; CDR3 DNA: TGTGCCAGTAGCCGCTGGGACCAGGACACCGGGGAGCTGTTTTTT; CDR3 protein: CASSRWDQDTGELFF
V gene: TRBV7-9; D gene: TRBD2; J gene: TRBJ2-5; clone size: NA; CDR3 length: 13; CDR3 DNA: TGTGCCAGCAGCTTGAAGGGAGGGGAGACCCAGTACTTC; CDR3 protein: CASSLKGGETQYF
V gene: TRBV13; D gene: TRBD1; J gene: TRBJ2-7; clone size: few; CDR3 length: 15; CDR3 DNA: TGTGCCAGCAGCCTCTTCGGGACAGGGGGAGGTGAGCAGTACTTC; CDR3 protein: CASSLFGTGGGEQYF